The sequence of this T cell receptor beta chain was determined in a study of identical twins. General study findings and limits: These conclusions were based on statistical analysis (cross-sectional, not following the same donors). While abundant cord blood beta clonotypes carried fewer insertions, memory repertoires showed no such pattern.

This clonotype was observed a handful of times. The antigen is unknown. CDR3 length: 16 residues. The V gene end was trimmed by 5 bases and the J gene end by 8 bases; junction bases not matched to a gene: 8. CDR1 is MRHNA and CDR2 is SNTAGT in the germline V gene. TCRdb analysed the 5' RACE reads with MiXCR anew, one entry per CDR3 protein. Found here are some 300,000 distinct CDR3 sequences, 9% to 15% of them singletons; the top ten hold 7.2%. Separately, the same data were catalogued under a study of yellow fever vaccine responses in identical twins.

This TCR derives from a woman in her late teens or twenties in good health. Material: CD8+ T cells sorted from blood. The chain uses TRBV6-4 and TRBJ2-1; 14 bases match TRBD2. CDR3 in amino acids: CASSRLAGGGGDEQFF. CDR3 sequence (DNA): TGTGCCAGCAGTCGACTAGCGGGAGGGGGTGGTGATGAGCAGTTCTTC.